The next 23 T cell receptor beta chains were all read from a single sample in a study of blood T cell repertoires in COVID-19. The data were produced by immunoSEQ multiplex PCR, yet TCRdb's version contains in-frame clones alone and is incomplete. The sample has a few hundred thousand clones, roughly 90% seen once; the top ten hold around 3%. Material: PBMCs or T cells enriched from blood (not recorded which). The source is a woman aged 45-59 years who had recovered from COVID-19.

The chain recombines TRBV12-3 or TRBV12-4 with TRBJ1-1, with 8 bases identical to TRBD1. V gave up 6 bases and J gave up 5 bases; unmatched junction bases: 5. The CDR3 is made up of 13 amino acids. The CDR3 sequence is CASSETGETEAFF. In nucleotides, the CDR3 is TGTGCCAGCAGCGAGACAGGGGAGACTGAAGCTTTCTTT.

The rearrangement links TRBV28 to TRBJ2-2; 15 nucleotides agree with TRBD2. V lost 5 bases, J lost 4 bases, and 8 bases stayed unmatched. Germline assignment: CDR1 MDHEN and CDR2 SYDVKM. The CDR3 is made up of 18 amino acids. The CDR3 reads CASSPPGLAGGGTGELFF. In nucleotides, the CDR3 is TGTGCCAGCAGTCCCCCGGGACTAGCGGGAGGCGGCACCGGGGAGCTGTTTTTT. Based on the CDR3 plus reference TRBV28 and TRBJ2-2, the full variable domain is DVKVTQSSRYLVKRTGEKVFLECVQDMDHENMFWYRQDPGLGLRLIYFSYDVKMKEKGDIPEGYSVSREKKERFSLILESASTNQTSMYLCASSPPGLAGGGTGELFFGEGSRLTVL.

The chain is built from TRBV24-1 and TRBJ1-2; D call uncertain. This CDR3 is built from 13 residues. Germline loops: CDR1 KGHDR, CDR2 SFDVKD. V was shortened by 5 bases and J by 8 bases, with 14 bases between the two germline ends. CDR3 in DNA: TGTGCCACCAGTGCTAGCGGCTTCGGCGGCTACACCTTC. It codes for CATSASGFGGYTF.

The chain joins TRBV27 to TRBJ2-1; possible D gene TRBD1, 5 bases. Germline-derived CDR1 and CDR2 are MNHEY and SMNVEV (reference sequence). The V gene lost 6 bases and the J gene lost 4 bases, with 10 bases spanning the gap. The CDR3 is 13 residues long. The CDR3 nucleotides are TGTGCCAGCAGCAACAGGAATTACAATGAGCAGTTCTTC. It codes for CASSNRNYNEQFF.

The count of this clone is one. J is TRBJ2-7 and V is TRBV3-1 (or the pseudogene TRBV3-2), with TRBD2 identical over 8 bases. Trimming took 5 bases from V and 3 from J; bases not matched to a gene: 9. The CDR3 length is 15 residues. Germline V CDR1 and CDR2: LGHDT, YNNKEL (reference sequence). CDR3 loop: CASSTRTSNFYEQYF. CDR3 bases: TGTGCCAGCAGCACCCGGACTAGCAATTTCTACGAGCAGTACTTC.

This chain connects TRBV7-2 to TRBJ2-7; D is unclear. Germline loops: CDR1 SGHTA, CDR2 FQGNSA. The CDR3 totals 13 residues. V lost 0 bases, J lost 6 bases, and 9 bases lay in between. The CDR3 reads CASSLAGLGEQYF. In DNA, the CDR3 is TGTGCCAGCAGCTTAGCGGGTCTAGGCGAGCAGTACTTC.

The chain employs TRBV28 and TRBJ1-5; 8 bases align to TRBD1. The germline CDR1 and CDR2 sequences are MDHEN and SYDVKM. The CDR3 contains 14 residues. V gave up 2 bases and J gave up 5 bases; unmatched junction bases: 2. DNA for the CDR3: TGTGCCAGCAGTTTACCAGGGGGCGATCAGCCCCAGCATTTT. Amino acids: CASSLPGGDQPQHF.

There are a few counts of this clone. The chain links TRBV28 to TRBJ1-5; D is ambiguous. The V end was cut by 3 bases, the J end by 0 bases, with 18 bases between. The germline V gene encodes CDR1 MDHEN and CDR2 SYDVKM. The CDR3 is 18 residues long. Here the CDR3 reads CASSFISLRLTSNQPQHF. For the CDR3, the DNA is TGTGCCAGCAGTTTTATCTCACTTCGACTGACTAGCAATCAGCCCCAGCATTTT.

CDR3: CASRRQGVYEQFF. For the CDR3, the DNA is TGTGCCAGCAGACGACAGGGAGTCTATGAGCAGTTCTTC. This sequence joins TRBV12-3 or TRBV12-4 and TRBJ2-1, with 7 bases fitting TRBD1. The ends lost 6 bases at V and 8 bases at J; junction bases unmatched: 7. The CDR3 has 13 residues.

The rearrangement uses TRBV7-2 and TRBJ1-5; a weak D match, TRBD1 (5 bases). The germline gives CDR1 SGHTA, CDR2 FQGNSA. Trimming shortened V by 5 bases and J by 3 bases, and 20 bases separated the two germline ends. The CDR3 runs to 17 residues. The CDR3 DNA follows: TGTGCCAGCAGCCAAGGGACTGCTGGAGAGGTCAATCAGCCCCAGCATTTT. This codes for CASSQGTAGEVNQPQHF.

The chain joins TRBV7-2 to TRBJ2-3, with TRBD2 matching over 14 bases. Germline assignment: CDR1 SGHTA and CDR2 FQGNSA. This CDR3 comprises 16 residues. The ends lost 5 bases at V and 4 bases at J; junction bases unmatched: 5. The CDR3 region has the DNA TGTGCCAGCAGCGGGGGACTAGCGGGAGTGGCAGATACGCAGTATTTT. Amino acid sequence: CASSGGLAGVADTQYF.

The CDR3 bases are TGTGCCAGCAGCTTAAGACTAGACCGAGAGACCCAGTACTTC. It codes for CASSLRLDRETQYF. The chain recombines TRBV7-9 with TRBJ2-5; weak D call: TRBD2 (6 bases). V gave up 2 bases and J gave up 4 bases, with 11 bases separating them. From germline, CDR1 is SEHNR and CDR2 FQNEAQ (reference sequence). CDR3 size: 14 residues.

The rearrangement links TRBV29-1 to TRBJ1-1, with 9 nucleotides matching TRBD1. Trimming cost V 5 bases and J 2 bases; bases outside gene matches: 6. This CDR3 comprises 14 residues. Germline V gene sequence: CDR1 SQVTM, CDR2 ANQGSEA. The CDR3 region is CSVLDRGGNTEAFF. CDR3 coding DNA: TGCAGCGTTCTAGACAGGGGGGGTAACACTGAAGCTTTCTTT.

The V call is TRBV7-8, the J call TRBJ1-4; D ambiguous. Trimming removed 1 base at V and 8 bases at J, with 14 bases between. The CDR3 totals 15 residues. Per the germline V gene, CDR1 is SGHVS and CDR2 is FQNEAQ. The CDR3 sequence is CASSLVGEVREKLFF. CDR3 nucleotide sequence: TGTGCCAGCAGCTTAGTCGGGGAAGTAAGAGAAAAACTGTTTTTT.

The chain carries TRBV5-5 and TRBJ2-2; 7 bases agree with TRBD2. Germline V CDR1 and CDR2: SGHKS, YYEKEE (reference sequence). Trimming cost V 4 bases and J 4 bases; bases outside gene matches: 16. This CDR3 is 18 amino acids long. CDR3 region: CASSIIAGTGGITGELFF. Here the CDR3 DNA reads TGTGCCAGCAGCATCATCGCGGGGACGGGAGGTATCACCGGGGAGCTGTTTTTT.

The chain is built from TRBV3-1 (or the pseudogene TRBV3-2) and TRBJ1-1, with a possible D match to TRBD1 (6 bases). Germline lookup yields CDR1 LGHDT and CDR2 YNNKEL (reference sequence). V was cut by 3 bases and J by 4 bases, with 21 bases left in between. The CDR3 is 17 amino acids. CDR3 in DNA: TGTGCCAGCAGCCACGGGGGGGCGGGGGCGCCGGTCACTGAAGCTTTCTTT. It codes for CASSHGGAGAPVTEAFF.

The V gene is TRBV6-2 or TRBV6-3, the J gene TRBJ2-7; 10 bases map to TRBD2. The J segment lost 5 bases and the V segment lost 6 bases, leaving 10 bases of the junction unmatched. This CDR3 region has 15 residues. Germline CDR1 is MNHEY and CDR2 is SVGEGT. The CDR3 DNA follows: TGTGCCAGCAGCAAACTAGCGGGGAGTAGCCACGAGCAGTACTTC. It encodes CASSKLAGSSHEQYF.

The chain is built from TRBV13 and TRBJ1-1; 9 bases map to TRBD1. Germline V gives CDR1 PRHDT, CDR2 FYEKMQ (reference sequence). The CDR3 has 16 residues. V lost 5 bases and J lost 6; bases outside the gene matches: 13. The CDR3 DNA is TGTGCCAGCAGCGCCCCCGGGACAGGGACGATAGCTGAAGCTTTCTTT. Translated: CASSAPGTGTIAEAFF.

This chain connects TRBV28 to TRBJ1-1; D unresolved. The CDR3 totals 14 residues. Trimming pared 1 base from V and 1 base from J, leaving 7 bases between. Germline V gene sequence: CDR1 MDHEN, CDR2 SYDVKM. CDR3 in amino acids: CASSLFSPNTEAFF. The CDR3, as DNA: TGTGCCAGCAGTTTATTCAGTCCGAACACTGAAGCTTTCTTT.

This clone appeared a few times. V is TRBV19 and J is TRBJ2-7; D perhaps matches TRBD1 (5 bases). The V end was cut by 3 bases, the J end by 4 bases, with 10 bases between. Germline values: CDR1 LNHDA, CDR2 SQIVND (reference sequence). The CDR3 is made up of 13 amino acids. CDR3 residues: CASSISGNYEQYF. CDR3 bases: TGTGCCAGTAGTATCTCAGGGAATTACGAGCAGTACTTC.

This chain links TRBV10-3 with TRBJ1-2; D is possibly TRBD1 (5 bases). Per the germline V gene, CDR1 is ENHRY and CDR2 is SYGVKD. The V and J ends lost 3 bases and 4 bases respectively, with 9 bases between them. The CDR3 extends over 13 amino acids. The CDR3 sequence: CAISDGGGYGYTF. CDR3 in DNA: TGTGCCATCAGTGACGGGGGGGGCTATGGCTACACCTTC.

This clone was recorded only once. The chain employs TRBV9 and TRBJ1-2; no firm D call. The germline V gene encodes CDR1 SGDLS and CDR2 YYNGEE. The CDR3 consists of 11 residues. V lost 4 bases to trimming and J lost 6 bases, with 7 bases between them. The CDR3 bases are TGTGCCAGCAGCTCAAGAGATGGCTACACCTTC. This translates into CASSSRDGYTF.

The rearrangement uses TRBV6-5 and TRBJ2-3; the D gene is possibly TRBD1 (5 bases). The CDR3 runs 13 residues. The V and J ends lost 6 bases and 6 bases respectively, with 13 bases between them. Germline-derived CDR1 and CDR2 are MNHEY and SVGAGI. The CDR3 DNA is TGTGCCAGCAGGCACCCTCCAGGGGATACGCAGTATTTT. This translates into CASRHPPGDTQYF.